This T cell receptor beta chain was sequenced during a study of T cells in tuberculosis (dated by TCRdb to 2016 to 2018). Looking at the study overall: To characterize T cells specific for the mycobacterial lipid antigen glucose monomycolate (GMM), the study used CD1B tetramers together with high-throughput TCR immunosequencing. In a South African clinical cohort, IGRA-negative adolescents, IGRA-positive adolescents with latent tuberculosis and adults with active tuberculosis were compared, with nine to ten people in each group. The paper as a whole reports these results and caveats: A classifier using the diverse GMM-specific repertoire reached 87% accuracy (AUROC around 0.9), compared with 70% accuracy using GEM motif frequencies. Which clinical samples got chosen depended on the availability of cryopreserved specimens, and the active tuberculosis cases were adults, whereas the controls were adolescents. Compared with IGRA-negative controls, TCR-alpha repertoires from active tuberculosis had smaller mean NN-distances to GMM-specific TCRs, which suggests that these TCRs underwent clonal expansion. The smaller NN-distances were partly driven by shorter CDR3-alpha lengths in active tuberculosis patients, and the difference for TCR-beta did not reach statistical significance.

Worth noting for this clone: Its specific antigen is unknown. Base qualities are not provided; no much larger clone lies one nucleotide away.

The immunoSEQ multiplex PCR assay was used to generate TCR libraries, with TCR-beta and/or TCR-alpha/delta assays applied to each sample. The Illumina high-throughput platform was used to sequence the amplified TCR libraries. Under the source paper's analysis protocol: Clustering and dimensionality reduction relied on pairwise TCRdist distances among GMM-specific receptors from T cells that were either sorted ex vivo or expanded in vitro. Each clinical repertoire was assigned a mean NN-distance score, defined as the average TCRdist to the nearest 10% of tetramer-positive reference sequences. To compute GEM TCR motif frequency, the fraction of unique TCRs matching known GEM sequences by V/J usage and CDR3 length was calculated. Linear discriminant analysis with leave-one-out cross-validation, implemented in scikit-learn, was used to classify active tuberculosis. The table comes from immuneACCESS by way of TCRdb, which keeps in-frame sequences with V and J called. Part of the clones is missing from these tables; in studies checked, under half for an unresolved V gene and the rest for unknown reasons. That table furnishes V, J and clone size, whereas the DNA furnished D and trimming. The sample data list 40,000 to 50,000 clones, and nearly 97% of these were observed just once. The ten largest clonotypes hold 3% to 4% of the sample.

The V and J ends are trimmed by 0 bases and 7 bases, leaving 11 bases between them. From the cysteine through the phenylalanine, the CDR3 covers 13 amino acids. The only DNA kept is the CDR3, 39 bases in frame from the first base. Taken from the germline V gene, the CDR1 and CDR2 loops are SGHDT and YYEEEE. At study entry, a tuberculin skin test and the QuantiFERON-TB GOLD In-Tube IGRA were used to screen adolescents for latent tuberculosis infection. Unsorted cryopreserved PBMC were immunosequenced, covering on average about 100,000 T cells per clinical donor. Eleven high schools in the Worcester region of the Western Cape, South Africa, served as enrollment sites for adolescents aged 12 to 18 years. Around 10 adolescents infected with M. tuberculosis and approximately 10 uninfected adolescents were chosen and matched for age and sex. For the adolescents, PBMC were isolated by density centrifugation from freshly drawn heparinized blood and then cryopreserved.

In this chain, TRBV5-6 is recombined with TRBJ2-7, with no confidently assigned D gene. Sequencing was performed on PBMCs. The TCR was taken from a donor aged 5-35 years with latent tuberculosis or without tuberculosis infection. The CDR3 amino acid sequence is: CASSLARSMEQYF. The nucleotide sequence is given as TGTGCCAGCAGCTTGGCCCGGAGTATGGAGCAGTACTTC.